This TCR beta chain stems from a study of shared clonotypes between healthy human individuals. The healthy adult donors were HIV-negative and reported no recent acute infections or vaccinations. The V segment lost 3 bases and the J segment 2 bases; nucleotides outside the gene matches: 2. The CDR3 sequence is 15 residues long. Germline V CDR1 and CDR2: SGHVS, FQNEAQ. The data were produced by immunoSEQ multiplex PCR, yet TCRdb's version contains in-frame clones alone and is incomplete. Of roughly 110,000 clones listed, around 68% are singletons. This TCR derives from a woman aged 25 to 39 in good health. The V call is TRBV7-8, the J call TRBJ2-3; 10 bases fit TRBD2. Source material: memory CD8+ T cells sorted from blood. The subset was: CD45RO+ cells pooled with CCR7-negative TemRA cells. The chain's CDR3 is CASSFTSGDTDTQYF. DNA for the CDR3: TGTGCCAGCAGCTTTACTAGCGGGGACACAGATACGCAGTATTTT. Together with reference TRBV7-8 and TRBJ2-3, the CDR3 gives the full variable domain: GAGVSQSPRYKVAKRGQDVALRCDPISGHVSLFWYQQALGQGPEFLTYFQNEAQLDKSGLPSDRFFAERPEGSVSTLKIQRTQQEDSAVYLCASSFTSGDTDTQYFGPGTRLTVL.